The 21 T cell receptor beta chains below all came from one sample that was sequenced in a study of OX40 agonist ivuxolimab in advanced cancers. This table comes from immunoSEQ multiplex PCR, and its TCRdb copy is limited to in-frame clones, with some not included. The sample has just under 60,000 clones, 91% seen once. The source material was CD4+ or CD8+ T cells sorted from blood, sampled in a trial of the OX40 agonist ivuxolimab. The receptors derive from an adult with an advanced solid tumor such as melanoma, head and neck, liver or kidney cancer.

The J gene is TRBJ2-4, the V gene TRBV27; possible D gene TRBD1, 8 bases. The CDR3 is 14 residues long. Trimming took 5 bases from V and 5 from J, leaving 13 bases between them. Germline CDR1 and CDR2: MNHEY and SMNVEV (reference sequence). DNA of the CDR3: TGTGCCAGCAGTATTACAGGGGGGGAAAACATTCAGTACTTC. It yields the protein CASSITGGENIQYF.

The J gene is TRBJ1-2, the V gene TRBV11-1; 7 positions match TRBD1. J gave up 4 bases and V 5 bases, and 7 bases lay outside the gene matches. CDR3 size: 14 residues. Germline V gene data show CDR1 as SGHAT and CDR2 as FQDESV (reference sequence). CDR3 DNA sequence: TGTGCCAGCAGCCATAGACAGGGCGGCTATGGCTACACCTTC. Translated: CASSHRQGGYGYTF.

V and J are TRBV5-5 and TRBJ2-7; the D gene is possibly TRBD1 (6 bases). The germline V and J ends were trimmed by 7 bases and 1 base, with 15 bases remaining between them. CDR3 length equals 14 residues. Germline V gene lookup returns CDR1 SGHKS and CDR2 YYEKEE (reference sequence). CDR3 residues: CASGFMTGSYEQYF. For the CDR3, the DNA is TGTGCCAGCGGATTCATGACAGGTTCCTACGAGCAGTACTTC. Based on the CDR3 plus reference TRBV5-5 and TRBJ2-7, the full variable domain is DAGVTQSPTHLIKTRGQQVTLRCSPISGHKSVSWYQQVLGQGPQFIFQYYEKEERGRGNFPDRFSARQFPNYSSELNVNALLLGDSALYLCASGFMTGSYEQYFGPGTRLTVT.

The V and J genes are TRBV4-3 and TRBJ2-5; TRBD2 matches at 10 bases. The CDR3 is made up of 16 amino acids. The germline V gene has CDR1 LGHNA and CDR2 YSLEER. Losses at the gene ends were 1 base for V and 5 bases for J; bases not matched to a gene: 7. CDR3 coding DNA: TGCGCCAGCAGCCAAGGTTATCTAGCGGGAGAGGAGACCCAGTACTTC. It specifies CASSQGYLAGEETQYF.

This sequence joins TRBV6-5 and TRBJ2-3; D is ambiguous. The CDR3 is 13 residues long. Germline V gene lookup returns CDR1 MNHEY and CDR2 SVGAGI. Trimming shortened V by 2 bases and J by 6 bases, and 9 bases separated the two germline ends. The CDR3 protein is CASSYGLGDTQYF. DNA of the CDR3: TGTGCCAGCAGTTACGGGCTAGGGGATACGCAGTATTTT.

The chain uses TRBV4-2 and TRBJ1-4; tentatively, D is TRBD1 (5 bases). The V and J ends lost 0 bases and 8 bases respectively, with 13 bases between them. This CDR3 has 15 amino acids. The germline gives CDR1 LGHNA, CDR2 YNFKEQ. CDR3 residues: CASSQDLGPEEKLFF. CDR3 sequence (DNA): TGTGCCAGCAGCCAAGATTTGGGACCGGAAGAAAAACTGTTTTTT.

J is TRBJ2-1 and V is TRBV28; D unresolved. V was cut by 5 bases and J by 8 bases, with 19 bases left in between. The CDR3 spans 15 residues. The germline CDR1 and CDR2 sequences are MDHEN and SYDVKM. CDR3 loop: CASSTARRNGDEQFF. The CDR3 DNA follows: TGTGCCAGCAGTACAGCCCGACGGAATGGAGATGAGCAGTTCTTC.

DNA for the CDR3: TGTGCCAGTAGTATGATTGGGTATGAGCAGTTCTTC. This encodes CASSMIGYEQFF. The V gene is TRBV19, the J gene TRBJ2-1, with D hard to call. The V and J ends lost 3 bases and 8 bases respectively, with 8 bases between them. Germline V CDR1 and CDR2: LNHDA, SQIVND (reference sequence). The CDR3 totals 12 residues.

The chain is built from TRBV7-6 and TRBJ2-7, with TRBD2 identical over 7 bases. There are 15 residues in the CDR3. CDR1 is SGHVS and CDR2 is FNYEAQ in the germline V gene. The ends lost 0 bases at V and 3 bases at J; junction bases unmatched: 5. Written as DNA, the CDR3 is TGTGCCAGCAGCTTAGCGCTAGCGGTTAACTACGAGCAGTACTTC. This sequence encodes CASSLALAVNYEQYF. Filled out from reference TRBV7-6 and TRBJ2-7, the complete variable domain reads GAGVSQSPRYKVTKRGQDVALRCDPISGHVSLYWYRQALGQGPEFLTYFNYEAQQDKSGLPNDRFSAERPEGSISTLTIQRTEQRDSAMYRCASSLALAVNYEQYFGPGTRLTVT.

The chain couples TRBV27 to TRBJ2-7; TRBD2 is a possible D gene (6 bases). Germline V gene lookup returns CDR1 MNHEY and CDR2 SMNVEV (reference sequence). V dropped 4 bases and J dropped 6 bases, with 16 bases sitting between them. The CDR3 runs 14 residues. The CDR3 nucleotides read TGTGCCAGCAGTTCCTTTGGGGGGAGCAGCGAGCAGTACTTC. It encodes CASSSFGGSSEQYF.

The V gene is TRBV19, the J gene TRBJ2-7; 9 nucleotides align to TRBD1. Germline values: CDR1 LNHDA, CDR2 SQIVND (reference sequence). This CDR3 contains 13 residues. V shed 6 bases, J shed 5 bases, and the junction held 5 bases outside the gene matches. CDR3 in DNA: TGTGCCAGTAGCAGGGGGACAGGGAACGAGCAGTACTTC. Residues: CASSRGTGNEQYF.

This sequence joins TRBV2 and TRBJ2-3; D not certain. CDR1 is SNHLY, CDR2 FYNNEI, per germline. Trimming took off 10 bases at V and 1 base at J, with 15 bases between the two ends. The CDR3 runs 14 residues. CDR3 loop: CATARSLGTDTQYF. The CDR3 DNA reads TGTGCCACCGCCCGATCATTAGGCACAGATACGCAGTATTTT.

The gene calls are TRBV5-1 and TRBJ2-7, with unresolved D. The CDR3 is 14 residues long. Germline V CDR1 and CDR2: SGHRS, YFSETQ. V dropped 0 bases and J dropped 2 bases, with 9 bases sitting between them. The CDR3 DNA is TGCGCCAGCAGCTTGGCCGTCGGAACCTACGAGCAGTACTTC. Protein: CASSLAVGTYEQYF.

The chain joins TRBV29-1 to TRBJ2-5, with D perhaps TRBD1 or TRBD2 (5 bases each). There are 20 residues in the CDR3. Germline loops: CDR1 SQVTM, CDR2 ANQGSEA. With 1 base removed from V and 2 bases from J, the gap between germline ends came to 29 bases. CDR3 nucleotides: TGCAGCGTTGAAGGGAGGCCAGGCGGCGGTAGGGCAGGGATACAAGAGACCCAGTACTTC. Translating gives CSVEGRPGGGRAGIQETQYF.

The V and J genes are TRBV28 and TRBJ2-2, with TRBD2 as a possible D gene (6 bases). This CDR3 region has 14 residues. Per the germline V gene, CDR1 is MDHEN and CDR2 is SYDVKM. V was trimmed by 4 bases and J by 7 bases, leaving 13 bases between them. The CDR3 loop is CASSYLLGGGELFF. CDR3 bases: TGTGCCAGCAGTTACCTTTTGGGAGGCGGGGAGCTGTTTTTT.

CDR3 loop: CASSQQGRAGELFF. CDR3 sequence (DNA): TGTGCCAGCAGCCAACAGGGTCGCGCCGGGGAGCTGTTTTTT. The chain couples TRBV11-2 to TRBJ2-2; D is possibly TRBD1 (6 bases). Germline V gene data show CDR1 as SGHAT and CDR2 as FQNNGV. V lost 5 bases and J lost 6, with 13 bases in between. The CDR3 spans 14 residues. Looking up the rest from reference TRBV11-2 and TRBJ2-2 gives the full variable domain: EAGVAQSPRYKIIEKRQSVAFWCNPISGHATLYWYQQILGQGPKLLIQFQNNGVVDDSQLPKDRFSAERLKGVDSTLKIQPAKLEDSAVYLCASSQQGRAGELFFGEGSRLTVL.

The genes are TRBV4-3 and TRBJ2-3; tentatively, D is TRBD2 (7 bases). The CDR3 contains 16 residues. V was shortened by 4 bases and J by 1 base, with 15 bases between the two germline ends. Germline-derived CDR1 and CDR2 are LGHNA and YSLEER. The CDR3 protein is CASSPRRGGGTDTQYF. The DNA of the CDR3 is TGCGCCAGCAGCCCACGGAGGGGGGGTGGCACAGATACGCAGTATTTT.

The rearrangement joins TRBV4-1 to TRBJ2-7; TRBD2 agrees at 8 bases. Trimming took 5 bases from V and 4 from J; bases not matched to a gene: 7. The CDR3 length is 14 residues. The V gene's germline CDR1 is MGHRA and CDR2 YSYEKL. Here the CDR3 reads CASSESGSLYEQYF. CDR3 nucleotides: TGCGCCAGCAGCGAAAGCGGGAGTTTATACGAGCAGTACTTC.

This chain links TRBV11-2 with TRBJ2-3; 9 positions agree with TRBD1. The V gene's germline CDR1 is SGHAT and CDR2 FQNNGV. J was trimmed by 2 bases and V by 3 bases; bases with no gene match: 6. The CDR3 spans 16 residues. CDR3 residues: CASSFPGQGPTDTQYF. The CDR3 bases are TGTGCCAGCAGCTTCCCGGGACAGGGCCCCACAGATACGCAGTATTTT.

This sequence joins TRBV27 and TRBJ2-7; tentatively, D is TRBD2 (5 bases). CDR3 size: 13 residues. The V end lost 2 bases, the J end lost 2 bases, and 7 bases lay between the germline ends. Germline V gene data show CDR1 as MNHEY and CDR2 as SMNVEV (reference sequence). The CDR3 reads CASSLRGPYEQYF. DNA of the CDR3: TGTGCCAGCAGTTTAAGAGGGCCCTACGAGCAGTACTTC.

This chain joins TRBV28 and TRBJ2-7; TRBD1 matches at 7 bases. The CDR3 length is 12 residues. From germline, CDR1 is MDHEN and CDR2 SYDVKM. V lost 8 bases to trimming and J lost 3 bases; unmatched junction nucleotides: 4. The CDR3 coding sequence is TGTGCCAGCGGGGACAGATTCTACGAGCAGTACTTC. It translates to CASGDRFYEQYF. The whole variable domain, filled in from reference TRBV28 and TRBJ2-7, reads DVKVTQSSRYLVKRTGEKVFLECVQDMDHENMFWYRQDPGLGLRLIYFSYDVKMKEKGDIPEGYSVSREKKERFSLILESASTNQTSMYLCASGDRFYEQYFGPGTRLTVT.